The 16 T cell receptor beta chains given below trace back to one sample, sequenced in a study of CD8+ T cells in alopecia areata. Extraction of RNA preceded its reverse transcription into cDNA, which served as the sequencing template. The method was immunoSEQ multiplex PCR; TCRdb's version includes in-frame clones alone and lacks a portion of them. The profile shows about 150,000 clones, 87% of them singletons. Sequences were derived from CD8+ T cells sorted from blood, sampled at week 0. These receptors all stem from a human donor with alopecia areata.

Here the CDR3 reads CASEDREQNTEAFF. CDR3 coding DNA: TGCGCCAGCGAGGACAGGGAGCAGAACACTGAAGCTTTCTTT. This chain uses TRBV10-2 with TRBJ1-1; 8 bases are a match to TRBD1. This CDR3 is 14 amino acids long. CDR1 is WSHSY and CDR2 is SAAADI in the germline V gene. Unmatched junction bases numbered 6, after V lost 8 bases and J lost 1 base.

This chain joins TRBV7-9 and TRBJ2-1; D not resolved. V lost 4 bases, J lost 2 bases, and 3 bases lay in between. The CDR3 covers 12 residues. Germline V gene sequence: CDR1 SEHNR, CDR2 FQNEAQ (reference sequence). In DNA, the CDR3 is TGTGCCAGCAGCTCCACCTACAATGAGCAGTTCTTC. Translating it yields CASSSTYNEQFF.

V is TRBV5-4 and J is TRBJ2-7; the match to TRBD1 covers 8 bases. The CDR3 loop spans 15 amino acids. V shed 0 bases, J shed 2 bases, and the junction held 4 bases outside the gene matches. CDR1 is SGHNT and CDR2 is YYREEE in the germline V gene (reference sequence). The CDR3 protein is CASSLAGQGTYEQYF. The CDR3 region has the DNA TGTGCCAGCAGCTTGGCCGGACAGGGAACCTACGAGCAGTACTTC.

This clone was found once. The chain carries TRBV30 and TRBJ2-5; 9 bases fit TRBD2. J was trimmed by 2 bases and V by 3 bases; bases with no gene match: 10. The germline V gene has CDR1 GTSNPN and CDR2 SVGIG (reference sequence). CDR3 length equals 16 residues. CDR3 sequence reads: CAWRYGGLALQETQYF. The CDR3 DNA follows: TGTGCCTGGAGATATGGTGGACTAGCGTTACAAGAGACCCAGTACTTC. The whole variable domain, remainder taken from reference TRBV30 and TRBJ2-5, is SQTIHQWPATLVQPVGSPLSLECTVEGTSNPNLYWYRQAAGRGLQLLFYSVGIGQISSEVPQNLSASRPQDRQFILSSKKLLLSDSGFYLCAWRYGGLALQETQYFGPGTRLLVL.

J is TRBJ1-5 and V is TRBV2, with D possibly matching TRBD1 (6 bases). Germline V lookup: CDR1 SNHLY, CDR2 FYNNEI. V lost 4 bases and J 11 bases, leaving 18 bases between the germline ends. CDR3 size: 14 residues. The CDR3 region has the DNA TGTGCCAGCAGTGGGACAGCGAACCCTATGACCCAGCATTTT. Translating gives CASSGTANPMTQHF.

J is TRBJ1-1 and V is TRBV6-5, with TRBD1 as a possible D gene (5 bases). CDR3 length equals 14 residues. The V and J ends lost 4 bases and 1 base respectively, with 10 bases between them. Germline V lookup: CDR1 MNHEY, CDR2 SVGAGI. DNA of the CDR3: TGTGCCAGCAGTTGGTCCACAGGGAACACTGAAGCTTTCTTT. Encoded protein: CASSWSTGNTEAFF.

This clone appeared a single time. CDR3 sequence: CASSQDPGMNTEAFF. The CDR3 nucleotides are TGCGCCAGCAGCCAAGATCCAGGGATGAACACTGAAGCTTTCTTT. This chain uses TRBV4-1 with TRBJ1-1, with TRBD1 as a possible D gene (5 bases). Trimming left V 0 bases short and J 0 bases short, with 8 bases between. The CDR3 is 15 residues long. Germline V gene sequence: CDR1 MGHRA, CDR2 YSYEKL.

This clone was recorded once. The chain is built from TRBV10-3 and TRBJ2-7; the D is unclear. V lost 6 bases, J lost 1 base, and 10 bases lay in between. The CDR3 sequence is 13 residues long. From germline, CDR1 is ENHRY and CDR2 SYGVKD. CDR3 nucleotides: TGTGCCATCAGGGCGGACGAGTCCTACGAGCAGTACTTC. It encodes CAIRADESYEQYF.

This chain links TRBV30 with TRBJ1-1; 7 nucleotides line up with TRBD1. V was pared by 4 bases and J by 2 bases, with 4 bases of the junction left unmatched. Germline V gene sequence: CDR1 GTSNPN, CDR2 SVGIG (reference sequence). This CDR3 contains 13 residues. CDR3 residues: CAWKGQPNTEAFF. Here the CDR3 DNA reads TGTGCCTGGAAGGGACAGCCTAACACTGAAGCTTTCTTT.

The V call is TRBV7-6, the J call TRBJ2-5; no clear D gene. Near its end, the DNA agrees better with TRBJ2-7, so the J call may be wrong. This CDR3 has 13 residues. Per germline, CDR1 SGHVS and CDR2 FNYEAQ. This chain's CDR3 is CASSLELSYEQYF. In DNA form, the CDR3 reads TGTGCCAGCAGCTTAGAGCTCTCCTACGAGCAGTACTTC.

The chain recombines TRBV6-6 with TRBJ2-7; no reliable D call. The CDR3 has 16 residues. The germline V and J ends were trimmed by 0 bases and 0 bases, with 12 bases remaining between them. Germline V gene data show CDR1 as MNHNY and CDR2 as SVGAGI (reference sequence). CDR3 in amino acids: CASSYSYQKGSYEQYF. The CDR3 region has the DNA TGTGCCAGCAGTTACTCGTACCAAAAGGGCTCCTACGAGCAGTACTTC.

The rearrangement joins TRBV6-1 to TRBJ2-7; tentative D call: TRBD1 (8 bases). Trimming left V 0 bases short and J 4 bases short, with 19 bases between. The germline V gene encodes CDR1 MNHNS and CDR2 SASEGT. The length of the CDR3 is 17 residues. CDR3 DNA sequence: TGTGCCAGCAGTGAAGCGCGGGAGACAGGGGCAAGATACGAGCAGTACTTC. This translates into CASSEARETGARYEQYF.

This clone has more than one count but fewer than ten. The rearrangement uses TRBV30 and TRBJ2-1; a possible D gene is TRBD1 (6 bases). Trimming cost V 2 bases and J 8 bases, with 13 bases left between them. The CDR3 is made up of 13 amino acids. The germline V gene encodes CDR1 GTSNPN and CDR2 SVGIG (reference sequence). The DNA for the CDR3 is TGTGCCTGGAGTAGAGGGGCAGGGGATGAGCAGTTCTTC. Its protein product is CAWSRGAGDEQFF.

CDR3 region: CSVVASPDGRSYNEQFF. CDR3 DNA sequence: TGCAGCGTTGTGGCCTCCCCTGACGGCCGCTCCTACAATGAGCAGTTCTTC. The rearrangement links TRBV29-1 to TRBJ2-1; D gene uncertain. Trimming pared 4 bases from V and 0 bases from J, leaving 19 bases between. The CDR3 runs 17 residues. Germline loops: CDR1 SQVTM, CDR2 ANQGSEA.

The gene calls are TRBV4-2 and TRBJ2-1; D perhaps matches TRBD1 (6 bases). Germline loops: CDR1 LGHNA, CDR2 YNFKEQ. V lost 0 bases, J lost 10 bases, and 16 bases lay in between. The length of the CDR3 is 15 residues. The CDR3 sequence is CASSQEEASTGEQFF. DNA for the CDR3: TGTGCCAGCAGCCAAGAAGAAGCTAGTACAGGGGAGCAGTTCTTC.

The CDR3 loop is CASSPVGREKLFF. The CDR3 nucleotides are TGTGCCAGCTCACCAGTAGGGCGAGAAAAACTGTTTTTT. The rearrangement links TRBV18 to TRBJ1-4; D remains ambiguous. The ends were cut back, 2 bases at V and 8 bases at J, with 9 bases in the middle. CDR1 and CDR2 from the germline V gene are KGHSH and LQKENI. The length of the CDR3 is 13 residues.